Below are 9 T cell receptor beta chains sequenced from a single sample in a study of cytomegalovirus exposure and HLA in healthy donors. This PCR relied on a set of 60 Vbeta primers and 13 Jbeta primers. The protocol was immunoSEQ multiplex PCR, while the TCRdb copy is restricted to in-frame clones and leaves out a portion. Found here are about 180,000 clones, around three quarters of them singletons; the top ten hold more than 5%. The sequenced sample was PBMCs. Receptor source: a man aged 40-49 years in good health and CMV-seronegative.

V and J are TRBV29-1 and TRBJ2-5, with D maybe TRBD1 (6 bases). Germline V lookup: CDR1 SQVTM, CDR2 ANQGSEA. Trimming cost V 7 bases and J 5 bases, with 17 bases left between them. The CDR3 extends over 13 amino acids. CDR3 in amino acids: CSANRDPRETQYF. For the CDR3, the DNA is TGCAGCGCGAACAGGGATCCTAGGGAGACCCAGTACTTC.

The V call is TRBV18, the J call TRBJ2-2; D call uncertain. Germline V gene lookup returns CDR1 KGHSH and CDR2 LQKENI. The length of the CDR3 is 15 residues. Trimming shortened V by 3 bases and J by 2 bases, and 10 bases separated the two germline ends. CDR3 region: CASSPGRLNTGELFF. DNA for the CDR3: TGTGCCAGCTCACCTGGCAGGTTAAACACCGGGGAGCTGTTTTTT.

The rearrangement uses TRBV5-6 and TRBJ2-7; 7 bases map to TRBD2. The length of the CDR3 is 14 residues. With V trimmed by 5 bases and J by 5 bases, 10 bases remained unmatched. CDR1 is SGHDT and CDR2 is YYEEEE in the germline V gene. The CDR3 protein is CASRPRLAPHEQYF. The CDR3 coding sequence is TGTGCCAGCAGACCCCGACTAGCTCCCCACGAGCAGTACTTC. The full variable domain, in which reference TRBV5-6 and TRBJ2-7 provide the parts outside the CDR3, is DAGVTQSPTHLIKTRGQQVTLRCSPKSGHDTVSWYQQALGQGPQFIFQYYEEEERQRGNFPDRFSGHQFPNYSSELNVNALLLGDSALYLCASRPRLAPHEQYFGPGTRLTVT.

The chain has TRBV15 and TRBJ2-1, with D perhaps TRBD1 (6 bases). CDR3 length equals 14 residues. CDR1 and CDR2 (germline): LNHNV, YYDKDF (reference sequence). V lost 3 bases and J 7 bases, leaving 13 bases between the germline ends. Written as DNA, the CDR3 is TGTGCCACCAGCAGTCGTAAAGGGGGAAATGAGCAGTTCTTC. Protein product: CATSSRKGGNEQFF.

Only a few counts were recorded for this clone. The rearrangement uses TRBV10-1 and TRBJ2-1; 12 nucleotides agree with TRBD2. V dropped 6 bases and J dropped 5; count of bases not matched to a gene: 5. Germline V gene sequence: CDR1 WNHNN, CDR2 SYGVQD (reference sequence). The length of the CDR3 is 15 residues. The chain's CDR3 is CASRTLAGGDNEQFF. The CDR3 DNA follows: TGCGCCAGCAGAACTCTAGCGGGAGGGGACAATGAGCAGTTCTTC.

J is TRBJ1-1 and V is TRBV19; 7 bases fit TRBD1. CDR1 LNHDA and CDR2 SQIVND come from the germline V gene (reference sequence). V gave up 3 bases and J gave up 2 bases; unmatched junction bases: 3. This CDR3 is 14 amino acids long. The CDR3 region has the DNA TGTGCCAGTAGTATGGACAGGCTTAACACTGAAGCTTTCTTT. Translating gives CASSMDRLNTEAFF.

Concerning this clone: Mismatch with germline at one junction end may stem from a read error. The chain's CDR3 is CASTLWSPGVGDEQFF. The CDR3 DNA reads as TGTGCCAGCACCTTGTGGAGTCCGGGTGTTGGTGATGAGCAGTTCTTC. The chain combines TRBV5-8 with TRBJ2-1; D is unresolved. The germline gives CDR1 SGHTS, CDR2 YDEGEE. CDR3 length: 16 amino acids.

The CDR3: CASSMGQAFSGANVLTF. The CDR3 DNA reads as TGTGCCAGTAGTATGGGCCAGGCTTTCTCTGGGGCCAACGTCCTGACTTTC. The V and J genes are TRBV19 and TRBJ2-6; D is unresolved. The CDR3 sequence is 17 residues long. Germline assignment: CDR1 LNHDA and CDR2 SQIVND (reference sequence). Trimming shortened V by 3 bases and J by 0 bases, and 12 bases separated the two germline ends.

This rearrangement joins TRBV7-2 to TRBJ1-4; D unresolved. CDR3 length: 12 residues. The V end was cut by 8 bases, the J end by 10 bases, with 14 bases between. Germline lookup yields CDR1 SGHTA and CDR2 FQGNSA. CDR3 DNA: TGTGCCAGCCGTCCAATCGGTGGAAAACTGTTTTTT. It codes for CASRPIGGKLFF.